These 26 T cell receptor beta chains originate from one sample sequenced in a study of Tregs in tolerant kidney transplant recipients. Measured with immunoSEQ multiplex PCR; TCRdb has only the in-frame clones, and not every one. Of about 110,000 clones in the sample, around 89% are singletons; the top ten hold more than 0.3%. The material was CD4+ T cells from blood, obtained before the transplant. The receptor source for this set is a human donor who received a combined kidney and bone marrow transplant.

V usage is TRBV5-1 and J usage is TRBJ2-5; TRBD2 agrees at 8 bases. Per the germline V gene, CDR1 is SGHRS and CDR2 is YFSETQ. This CDR3 region has 16 residues. V trimming: 4 bases; J trimming: 1 base; junction bases outside the gene matches: 9. CDR3 sequence reads: CASSPGLAPSQETQYF. CDR3 coding DNA: TGCGCCAGCAGCCCCGGACTAGCCCCCTCCCAAGAGACCCAGTACTTC.

The CDR3 DNA follows: TGTGCCAGCAGCGGGGAGGCTTGGTCCTACAATGAGCAGTTCTTC. Its protein product is CASSGEAWSYNEQFF. The chain joins TRBV9 to TRBJ2-1; D may be TRBD2 (6 bases). The germline V and J ends were trimmed by 3 bases and 1 base, with 11 bases remaining between them. The CDR3 is made up of 15 amino acids. Germline CDR1 is SGDLS and CDR2 is YYNGEE.

The rearrangement links TRBV7-6 to TRBJ2-1; 10 bases are shared with TRBD1. The CDR3 is 16 amino acids. V dropped 2 bases and J dropped 2; count of bases not matched to a gene: 3. Germline V gives CDR1 SGHVS, CDR2 FNYEAQ. The CDR3 spells CASSLPGQGAYNEQFF. CDR3 in DNA: TGTGCCAGCAGCTTACCTGGACAGGGGGCCTACAATGAGCAGTTCTTC.

V gene TRBV13 combines with J gene TRBJ2-2; TRBD2 matches at 7 bases. The germline V gene encodes CDR1 PRHDT and CDR2 FYEKMQ (reference sequence). This CDR3 region has 16 residues. V lost 6 bases, J lost 2 bases, and 9 bases stayed unmatched. In nucleotides, the CDR3 is TGTGCCAGCAGAAGACCGGGACTAACAAACACCGGGGAGCTGTTTTTT. This codes for CASRRPGLTNTGELFF.

The V and J genes are TRBV10-3 and TRBJ1-1, with TRBD1 identical over 7 bases. V trimming: 10 bases; J trimming: 0 bases; junction bases outside the gene matches: 8. Germline V CDR1 and CDR2: ENHRY, SYGVKD. This CDR3 has 14 amino acids. CDR3 residues: CATRQGVLNTEAFF. The CDR3 coding sequence is TGTGCCACCCGACAGGGAGTACTGAACACTGAAGCTTTCTTT.

V is TRBV15 and J is TRBJ2-7, with D possibly being TRBD1 (5 bases). This CDR3 contains 14 residues. Germline V gives CDR1 LNHNV, CDR2 YYDKDF (reference sequence). Between the trimmed V and J ends, which lost 2 bases and 0 bases, there was a span of 8 bases. The CDR3 loop is CATSRQGVSYEQYF. The CDR3 DNA sequence: TGTGCCACCAGCAGACAGGGCGTCTCCTACGAGCAGTACTTC.

This sequence joins TRBV7-2 and TRBJ2-1, with D possibly matching TRBD1 (7 bases). CDR1 is SGHTA and CDR2 is FQGNSA in the germline V gene. With 4 bases removed from V and 8 bases from J, the gap between germline ends came to 21 bases. The CDR3 totals 16 residues. CDR3 sequence reads: CASSSPSVTGKDEQFF. As DNA, the CDR3 is TGTGCCAGCAGCTCTCCTAGCGTGACAGGGAAGGATGAGCAGTTCTTC.

For the CDR3, the DNA is TGTGCCAGCAGCCTTAATGGGCCAGATACGCAGTATTTT. It specifies CASSLNGPDTQYF. This chain connects TRBV5-6 to TRBJ2-3; the D is unclear. The CDR3 is 13 amino acids. The germline CDR1 and CDR2 sequences are SGHDT and YYEEEE. The V gene lost 4 bases and the J gene lost 4 bases, with 10 bases spanning the gap.

This clone was seen a handful of times. The chain recombines TRBV6-5 with TRBJ1-2, with 9 bases fitting TRBD1. The V and J ends lost 8 bases and 10 bases, in that order; junction bases with no gene match: 8. The germline gives CDR1 MNHEY, CDR2 SVGAGI. This CDR3 is built from 12 residues. The CDR3 region has the DNA TGTGCCAGCGGGGGGACAGGGAGCGCCTACACCTTC. Its translation: CASGGTGSAYTF.

The rearrangement links TRBV10-1 to TRBJ2-5; 10 nucleotides match TRBD1. The CDR3 covers 15 residues. Germline assignment: CDR1 WNHNN and CDR2 SYGVQD (reference sequence). V trimming: 8 bases; J trimming: 4 bases; junction bases outside the gene matches: 10. CDR3 sequence: CASVPKTGGGETQYF. CDR3 DNA sequence: TGCGCCAGCGTCCCCAAGACAGGGGGCGGAGAGACCCAGTACTTC.

The CDR3 is CASSFSGSYNEQFF. CDR3 in DNA: TGTGCCAGCAGTTTCTCTGGCTCGTACAATGAGCAGTTCTTC. The genes are TRBV27 and TRBJ2-1; D not certain. CDR1 MNHEY and CDR2 SMNVEV come from the germline V gene (reference sequence). V was cut by 3 bases and J by 4 bases, with 10 bases left in between. This CDR3 contains 14 residues.

The gene calls are TRBV28 and TRBJ2-1, with D unclear. The CDR3 is 16 residues long. With 6 bases removed from V and 0 bases from J, the gap between germline ends came to 15 bases. Germline values: CDR1 MDHEN, CDR2 SYDVKM. Here the CDR3 reads CASSPIGSSSYNEQFF. CDR3 DNA: TGTGCCAGCAGCCCGATCGGCTCTAGCTCCTACAATGAGCAGTTCTTC.

This clone was counted once. The gene calls are TRBV5-4 and TRBJ2-2, with D maybe TRBD1 (6 bases). The CDR3 sequence is 15 residues long. V was pared by 2 bases and J by 2 bases, with 10 bases between. Germline CDR1 and CDR2: SGHNT and YYREEE (reference sequence). CDR3 sequence (DNA): TGTGCCAGCAGCTTCACGGGACAAAACACCGGGGAGCTGTTTTTT. It specifies CASSFTGQNTGELFF. Full variable domain (remainder filled in from reference TRBV5-4 and TRBJ2-2): ETGVTQSPTHLIKTRGQQVTLRCSSQSGHNTVSWYQQALGQGPQFIFQYYREEENGRGNFPPRFSGLQFPNYSSELNVNALELDDSALYLCASSFTGQNTGELFFGEGSRLTVL.

The chain links TRBV4-1 to TRBJ2-7, with TRBD2 as a possible D gene (5 bases). CDR1 and CDR2 (germline): MGHRA, YSYEKL. Trimming took off 2 bases at V and 0 bases at J, with 11 bases between the two ends. The CDR3 extends over 15 amino acids. CDR3 DNA sequence: TGCGCCAGCAGCCAATTTCAACTAGTCTCCTACGAGCAGTACTTC. It is translated as CASSQFQLVSYEQYF.

J is TRBJ2-1 and V is TRBV9, with D unresolved. The CDR3 totals 13 residues. V lost 0 bases to trimming and J lost 6 bases, with 7 bases between them. Germline CDR1 reads SGDLS; CDR2 reads YYNGEE. As DNA, the CDR3 is TGTGCCAGCAGCGTAGATCTTCTCAATGAGCAGTTCTTC. This codes for CASSVDLLNEQFF.

The V call is TRBV9, the J call TRBJ1-1; 8 bases are a match to TRBD1. Germline CDR1 reads SGDLS; CDR2 reads YYNGEE. The CDR3 length is 15 residues. J gave up 3 bases and V 0 bases, and 4 bases lay outside the gene matches. The DNA for the CDR3 is TGTGCCAGCAGCGTAGAGGACAGGGTGTACACTGAAGCTTTCTTT. Encoded protein: CASSVEDRVYTEAFF. Full variable domain (remainder filled in from reference TRBV9 and TRBJ1-1): DSGVTQTPKHLITATGQRVTLRCSPRSGDLSVYWYQQSLDQGLQFLIQYYNGEERAKGNILERFSAQQFPDLHSELNLSSLELGDSALYFCASSVEDRVYTEAFFGQGTRLTVV.

V gene TRBV18 combines with J gene TRBJ1-2, with TRBD1 identical over 7 bases. The CDR3 totals 15 residues. Germline loops: CDR1 KGHSH, CDR2 LQKENI. V lost 3 bases, J lost 7 bases, and 11 bases stayed unmatched. The CDR3 reads CASSPTTGLASGYTF. The CDR3 nucleotides are TGTGCCAGCTCACCGACGACAGGGCTAGCTAGTGGCTACACCTTC.

The chain couples TRBV20-1 to TRBJ2-5; a weak D match, TRBD2 (6 bases). The V and J ends lost 6 bases and 5 bases respectively, with 10 bases between them. Germline V CDR1 and CDR2: DFQATT, SNEGSKA (reference sequence). The CDR3 extends over 11 amino acids. The CDR3 protein is CSASGDETQYF. In DNA, the CDR3 is TGCAGTGCCTCGGGAGACGAGACCCAGTACTTC.

This clone is a singleton in its sample. The V call is TRBV11-3, the J call TRBJ2-1, with TRBD2 matching over 14 bases. V was clipped by 4 bases and J by 9 bases; unmatched bases: 2. The CDR3 loop spans 14 amino acids. Germline CDR1 reads SGHNT; CDR2 reads YENEEA. CDR3 sequence (DNA): TGTGCCAGCAGCTCCGGGACTAGCGGGGGTGAGCAGTTCTTC. Protein sequence: CASSSGTSGGEQFF.

V and J are TRBV2 and TRBJ1-2, with no clear D. CDR1 and CDR2 (germline): SNHLY, FYNNEI. The germline V and J ends were trimmed by 3 bases and 8 bases, with 10 bases remaining between them. The CDR3 extends over 12 amino acids. CDR3 sequence (DNA): TGTGCCAGCAGTGACGACGCGGCAGGCTACACCTTC. Translating gives CASSDDAAGYTF.

The V call is TRBV5-1, the J call TRBJ2-3; maybe TRBD2 (6 bases). Trimming removed 0 bases at V and 6 bases at J, with 17 bases between. The CDR3 consists of 16 residues. Germline values: CDR1 SGHRS, CDR2 YFSETQ. The CDR3 DNA sequence: TGCGCCAGCAGCTTGGCAGCGGGCCCCGAAGGGGATACGCAGTATTTT. Translated, it gives CASSLAAGPEGDTQYF.

This clone appeared a single time. The chain links TRBV7-9 to TRBJ2-3; 11 nucleotides align to TRBD2. The length of the CDR3 is 16 residues. The germline gives CDR1 SEHNR, CDR2 FQNEAQ (reference sequence). Trimming at V came to 5 bases and at J to 0 bases, leaving 4 bases not matched to a gene. As DNA, the CDR3 is TGTGCCAGCAGCCGGGGACTAGCGGCTAGCACAGATACGCAGTATTTT. Translating gives CASSRGLAASTDTQYF.

This clone was observed a single time. The chain joins TRBV18 to TRBJ2-7, with D possibly being TRBD1 (6 bases). Germline CDR1 and CDR2: KGHSH and LQKENI. The CDR3 is 14 amino acids. Trimming stripped 6 bases from V and 6 bases from J, with 18 bases between. CDR3 loop: CASSSTGRRGEQYF. The CDR3 nucleotides are TGTGCCAGCTCGAGTACAGGGCGCAGAGGCGAGCAGTACTTC.

The chain links TRBV6-1 to TRBJ1-5, with no clear D. The CDR3 runs 13 residues. Germline V gene data show CDR1 as MNHNS and CDR2 as SASEGT. V lost 9 bases, J lost 5 bases, and 14 bases lay in between. DNA of the CDR3: TGTGCCAGTGAATTAAGGGAGGATCAGCCCCAGCATTTT. The encoded protein is CASELREDQPQHF.

The rearrangement uses TRBV28 and TRBJ2-7; 8 bases fit TRBD1. V trimming: 2 bases; J trimming: 2 bases; junction bases outside the gene matches: 5. Germline V gene sequence: CDR1 MDHEN, CDR2 SYDVKM. The CDR3 sequence is 15 residues long. CDR3 sequence (DNA): TGTGCCAGCAGTTTAATGGCCAGGGGGCCCTACGAGCAGTACTTC. This codes for CASSLMARGPYEQYF.

The chain uses TRBV18 and TRBJ2-7, with 10 bases fitting TRBD2. V gave up 5 bases and J gave up 0 bases; unmatched junction bases: 10. This CDR3 has 17 amino acids. Germline-derived CDR1 and CDR2 are KGHSH and LQKENI. CDR3 loop: CASSSLPSSGSSYEQYF. CDR3 nucleotides: TGTGCCAGCTCATCCCTCCCCTCTAGCGGGAGCTCCTACGAGCAGTACTTC.